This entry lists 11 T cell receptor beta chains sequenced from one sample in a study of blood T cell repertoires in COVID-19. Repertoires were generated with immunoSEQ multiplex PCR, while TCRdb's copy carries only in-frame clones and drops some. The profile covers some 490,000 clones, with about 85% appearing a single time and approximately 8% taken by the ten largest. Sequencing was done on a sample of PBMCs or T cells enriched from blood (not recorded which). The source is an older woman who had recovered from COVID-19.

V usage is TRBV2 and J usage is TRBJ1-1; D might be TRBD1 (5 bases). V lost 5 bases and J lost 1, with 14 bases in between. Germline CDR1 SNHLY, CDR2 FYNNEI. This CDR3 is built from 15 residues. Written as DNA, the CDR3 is TGTGCCAGCAGTTTCGCCAGGGCCTCGAACACTGAAGCTTTCTTT. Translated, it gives CASSFARASNTEAFF. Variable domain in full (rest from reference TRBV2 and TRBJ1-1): EPEVTQTPSHQVTQMGQEVILRCVPISNHLYFYWYRQILGQKVEFLVSFYNNEISEKSEIFDDQFSVERPDGSNFTLKIRSTKLEDSAMYFCASSFARASNTEAFFGQGTRLTVV.

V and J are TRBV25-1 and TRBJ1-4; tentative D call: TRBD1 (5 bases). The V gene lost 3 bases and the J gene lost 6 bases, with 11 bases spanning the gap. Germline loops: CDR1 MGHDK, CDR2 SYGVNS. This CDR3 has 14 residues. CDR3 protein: CASSDPGTHEKLFF. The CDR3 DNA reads TGTGCCAGCAGTGATCCCGGGACTCATGAAAAACTGTTTTTT.

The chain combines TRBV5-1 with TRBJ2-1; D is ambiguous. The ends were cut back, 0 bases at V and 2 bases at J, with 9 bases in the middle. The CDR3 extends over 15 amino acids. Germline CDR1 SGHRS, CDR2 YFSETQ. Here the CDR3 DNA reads TGCGCCAGCAGCTTGGAGTCAGGCCCCTACAATGAGCAGTTCTTC. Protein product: CASSLESGPYNEQFF.

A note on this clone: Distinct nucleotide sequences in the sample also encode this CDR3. Here the CDR3 reads CASSQAGVGTEAFF. CDR3 nucleotide sequence: TGTGCCAGCAGCCAAGCAGGGGTGGGGACTGAAGCTTTCTTT. The chain joins TRBV3-1 (or the pseudogene TRBV3-2) to TRBJ1-1; the D gene is possibly TRBD1 (6 bases). V dropped 1 base and J dropped 5 bases, with 11 bases sitting between them. Germline V gives CDR1 LGHDT, CDR2 YNNKEL (reference sequence). This CDR3 contains 14 residues.

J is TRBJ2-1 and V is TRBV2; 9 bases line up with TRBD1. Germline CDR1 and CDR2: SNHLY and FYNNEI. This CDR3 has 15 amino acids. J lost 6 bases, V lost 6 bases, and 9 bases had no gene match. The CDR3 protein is CASRGLGQGLNEQFF. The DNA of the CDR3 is TGTGCCAGCAGGGGGCTGGGACAGGGACTCAATGAGCAGTTCTTC. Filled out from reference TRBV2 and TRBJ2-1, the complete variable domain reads EPEVTQTPSHQVTQMGQEVILRCVPISNHLYFYWYRQILGQKVEFLVSFYNNEISEKSEIFDDQFSVERPDGSNFTLKIRSTKLEDSAMYFCASRGLGQGLNEQFFGPGTRLTVL.

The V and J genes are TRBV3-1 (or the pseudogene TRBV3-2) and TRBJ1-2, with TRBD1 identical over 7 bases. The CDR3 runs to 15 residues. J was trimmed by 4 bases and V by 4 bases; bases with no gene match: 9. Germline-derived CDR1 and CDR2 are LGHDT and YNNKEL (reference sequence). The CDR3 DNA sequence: TGTGCCAGCAGCCCGGACGACAGGGCAATCTATGGCTACACCTTC. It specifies CASSPDDRAIYGYTF.

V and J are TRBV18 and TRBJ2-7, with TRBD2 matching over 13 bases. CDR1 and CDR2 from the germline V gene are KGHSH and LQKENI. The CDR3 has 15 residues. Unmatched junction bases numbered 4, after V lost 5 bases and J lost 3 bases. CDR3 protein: CASSYGLAGVYEQYF. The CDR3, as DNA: TGTGCCAGCTCATACGGACTAGCGGGGGTCTACGAGCAGTACTTC.

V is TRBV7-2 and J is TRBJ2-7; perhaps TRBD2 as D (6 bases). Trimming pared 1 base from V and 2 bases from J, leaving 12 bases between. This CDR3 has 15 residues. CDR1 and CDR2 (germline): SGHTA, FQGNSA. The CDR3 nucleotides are TGTGCCAGCAGCTTAGATGCGGGGTACCCCTACGAGCAGTACGTC. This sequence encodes CASSLDAGYPYEQYV.

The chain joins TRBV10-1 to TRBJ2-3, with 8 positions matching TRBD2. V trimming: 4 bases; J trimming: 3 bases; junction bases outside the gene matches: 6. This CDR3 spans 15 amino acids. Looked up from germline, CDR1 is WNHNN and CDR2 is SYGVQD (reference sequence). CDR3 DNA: TGCGCCAGCAGTGTAGGTAGCGGGGTGACAGATACGCAGTATTTT. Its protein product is CASSVGSGVTDTQYF.

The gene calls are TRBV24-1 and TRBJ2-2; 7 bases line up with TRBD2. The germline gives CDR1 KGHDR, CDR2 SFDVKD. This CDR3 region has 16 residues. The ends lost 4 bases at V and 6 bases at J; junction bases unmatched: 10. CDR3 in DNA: TGTGCCACCAGTGACCCGACGGTGACTAGCCCCGGGGAGCTGTTTTTT. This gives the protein CATSDPTVTSPGELFF.

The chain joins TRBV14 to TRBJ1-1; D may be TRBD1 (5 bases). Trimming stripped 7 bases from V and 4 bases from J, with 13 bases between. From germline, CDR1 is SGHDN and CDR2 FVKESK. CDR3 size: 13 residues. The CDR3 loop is CASTLRAVTEAFF. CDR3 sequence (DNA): TGTGCCAGCACCCTCAGGGCTGTCACTGAAGCTTTCTTT.